This paragraph reports one T cell receptor (beta chain). The antigen it recognizes is unknown. It has no much larger one-base neighbor in the sample; base qualities were not kept. Using the deep immunoSEQ assay, TCR CDR3 regions were amplified from genomic DNA by multiplex PCR. For each cell subset, the extracted genomic DNA was distributed evenly across all wells of several immunoSEQ 96-well plates, and each plate served as one replicate. For sorted subsets, each replicate PCR was loaded with approximately 200 ng genomic DNA, equivalent to roughly 30,000 T cell genomes. Purified libraries were measured with a Qubit 3.0 fluorometer, size-checked on a Bioanalyzer 2100, and measured again with the KAPA Library Quantification kit. Every immunoSEQ 96-well plate was sequenced on a separate single-read 150-cycle Illumina NextSeq 550 flow cell. Concerning the study's data processing: Because only junctional sequences without quality scores were contained in the immunoSEQ output, filtering matching that applied to full-length reads could not be performed. To assign V/J genes and CDR3, sequences were annotated against IMGT germline references using PyIR, a Python wrapper for IgBLAST v1.9. Reads were filtered out if the reads had weak V/J assignments (E-value above 1e-6), no CDR3, stop codons, out-of-frame junctions, or ambiguous translated residues. V3J clonotypes were defined as sequences sharing an identical inferred V gene, J gene, and CDR3 amino acid sequence. The percentage overlap between two repertoires was calculated by dividing the number of shared unique clonotypes by the size of the smaller repertoire. Three approaches were used to assess repertoire richness: RTK rarefaction, the Chao1 estimator, and Recon v2.1 estimates of unobserved clonotypes. Generation probabilities for all TCRbeta clonotypes obtained by the gDNA method from four donors were computed using OLGA. Entries here come from immuneACCESS through TCRdb and include only in-frame sequences with V and J called. Some clones fail to appear in such tables; in the studies checked, an unresolved V gene covers under half of the shortfall, and the cause of the remainder is unknown. The V and J calls and the clone size are those of that table, but D and trimming were determined from the DNA. A total of approximately 1,000,000 clones appear in this sample, about 84% of them only once. The ten largest clones capture around 0.47% of the sample.

This entry belongs to a study of shared clonotypes between healthy human individuals (dated by TCRdb to the early 2020s). About the study as a whole: The cohort comprised a couple of women and a few men aged 18 to 49 years. Per donor, three plates each were used for CD4 naive and CD4 memory, two for CD8 naive, and one for CD8 memory. To estimate repertoire size and how much clonotype sharing occurs between individuals, the study deeply sequenced the blood TCR repertoires of several healthy adults. Libraries were prepared and TCR repertoires were sequenced by different laboratories using diverse techniques, in order to increase sequencing depth and limit assay-specific biases. Leukapheresis yielded between about 0.8 and 8.9 billion PBMCs per donor. General findings and caveats noted by the study authors: Compared with non-shared clonotypes, clonotypes shared by all four sorted-subset donors had higher generation probabilities. Only blood was sampled, and tissue TCR repertoires likely differ from those in blood. Because the study included a small number of donors, the genetic and exposure-history diversity represented was limited. When a handful of donors were compared, the shared fraction of clonotypes was 5% to 6.5% for naive CD4, roughly 3.4% for naive CD8, 2% to 2.5% for memory CD4, and under 0.5% for memory CD8. Pairwise subsampling led to the expectation that sequencing depth would affect the degree of clonotype sharing among donors. Incomplete sequencing was indicated by rarefaction of sorted-subset datasets, despite the large sequencing depth. Naive subsets generally had larger estimated clonotype richness than memory subsets.

Donors were healthy HIV-negative adults with no recently reported acute infections or vaccinations. Only Caucasian adults living in Nashville, Tennessee, USA were represented among the donors. CD4+ T cells were enriched by magnetic negative selection, after which naive cells were positively selected on CD45RA and the negative fraction was taken as the memory subset. After blood collection by leukapheresis, PBMCs were isolated using Ficoll-Histopaque density gradient centrifugation and then cryopreserved in the vapor phase of liquid nitrogen. Analytical flow cytometry was used to check the purity and quantity of each magnetically sorted T cell population. From each sorted fraction, genomic DNA was isolated and quantified by UV absorbance on a Nanodrop 2000c. The CDR3, cysteine through phenylalanine, is 21 amino acids long. Just the 63-base CDR3 DNA is kept, in frame starting at base 1. V trim: 1 base; J trim: 4 bases; unmatched bases: 13. Taken from the germline V gene, the CDR1 and CDR2 loops are MGHRA and YSYEKL.

The source material was memory CD4+ T cells from PBMCs. The cell subset or site label on this specimen signifies: CD45RA-negative fraction. In this chain, TRBV4-1 is recombined with TRBJ2-2; 15 bases in the middle match TRBD2. This TCR was recovered from a man aged 18 to 29 in good health. Some clones in this sample may be carry-over from other donors' samples. The nucleotides are TGCGCCAGCAGCCAAGTCATTCCCGGGACTAGCGGGAGGATAAGCACCGGGGAGCTGTTTTTT. This gives the protein CASSQVIPGTSGRISTGELFF.